Shown below are 17 T cell receptor beta chains from a single sample sequenced in a study of Graves' ophthalmopathy and Graves' hyperthyroidism. Amplification from RNA transcripts yielded the TCR beta CDR3 regions. HTBI primers served in a first-round RT-PCR, which a second-round multiplex PCR followed. TCRdb redid the calling of the multiplex PCR reads with MiXCR, one entry per CDR3 protein. The sample contains hundreds of thousands of distinct CDR3 sequences, roughly 40% of which appear only once. The sequenced sample consisted of peripheral blood. All receptors derive from an adult man with Graves' ophthalmopathy.

The chain joins TRBV20-1 to TRBJ2-7; possible D gene TRBD2, 5 bases. The CDR3 runs to 12 residues. Trimming stripped 6 bases from V and 2 bases from J, with 11 bases between. Looked up from germline, CDR1 is DFQATT and CDR2 is SNEGSKA (reference sequence). The CDR3 reads CSAAGGTYEQYF. In DNA form, the CDR3 reads TGCAGTGCCGCGGGCGGAACCTACGAGCAGTACTTC.

About this clonotype: The junction does not match germline at one end; this may be a read error. The chain has TRBV20-1 and TRBJ2-5; no clear D gene. CDR1 is DFQATT and CDR2 is SNEGSKA in the germline V gene (reference sequence). This CDR3 contains 11 residues. CDR3 amino acids: CSATAQEAQYF. DNA of the CDR3: TGCAGTGCTACCGCCCAAGAGGCCCAGTACTTC.

The J gene is TRBJ2-5, the V gene TRBV20-1; TRBD2 matches 15 bases. The length of the CDR3 is 19 residues. CDR1 DFQATT and CDR2 SNEGSKA come from the germline V gene (reference sequence). The ends lost 0 bases at V and 5 bases at J; junction bases unmatched: 13. The CDR3 bases are TGCAGTGCTAGAGACCCCTCAGGGACTAGCGGGGGGCCGGGGGAGACCCAGTACTTC. Translated: CSARDPSGTSGGPGETQYF.

This clonotype came up a few times. V and J are TRBV5-1 and TRBJ1-1, with D perhaps matching TRBD1 (6 bases). Germline loops: CDR1 SGHRS, CDR2 YFSETQ. Trimming took 4 bases from V and 5 from J, leaving 12 bases between them. This CDR3 region has 13 residues. The CDR3 nucleotides read TGCGCCAGCAGCGCACAGGGTGAGACTGAAGCTTTCTTT. Protein sequence: CASSAQGETEAFF.

This sequence joins TRBV9 and TRBJ2-2; the D is unclear. Germline-derived CDR1 and CDR2 are SGDLS and YYNGEE. The CDR3 spans 14 residues. V was clipped by 0 bases and J by 6 bases, with 9 bases between them. DNA for the CDR3: TGTGCCAGCAGCGTAGAGCGTGAACCCGGGGAGCTGTTTTTT. This translates into CASSVEREPGELFF.

This chain joins TRBV9 and TRBJ1-1; the D is unclear. This CDR3 spans 13 amino acids. The V gene lost 5 bases and the J gene lost 0 bases, with 8 bases spanning the gap. Germline CDR1 is SGDLS and CDR2 is YYNGEE. The CDR3 nucleotides are TGTGCCAGCAGTACGTTCATGAACACTGAAGCTTTCTTT. It codes for CASSTFMNTEAFF. The whole variable domain, remainder taken from reference TRBV9 and TRBJ1-1, is DSGVTQTPKHLITATGQRVTLRCSPRSGDLSVYWYQQSLDQGLQFLIQYYNGEERAKGNILERFSAQQFPDLHSELNLSSLELGDSALYFCASSTFMNTEAFFGQGTRLTVV.

The V gene is TRBV5-4, the J gene TRBJ2-7, with D possibly matching TRBD1 (6 bases). Trimming removed 5 bases from V and 1 base from J, with 16 bases in between. The germline CDR1 and CDR2 sequences are SGHNT and YYREEE (reference sequence). CDR3 length: 15 amino acids. As DNA, the CDR3 is TGTGCCAGCAGTTACTCTTTAGGACAGTCCTACGAGCAGTACTTC. Its translation: CASSYSLGQSYEQYF.

The rearrangement uses TRBV9 and TRBJ1-6; tentative D call: TRBD1 (6 bases). The ends were cut back, 4 bases at V and 7 bases at J, with 18 bases in the middle. The CDR3 loop spans 16 amino acids. Per the germline V gene, CDR1 is SGDLS and CDR2 is YYNGEE. The CDR3 bases are TGTGCCAGCAGCCCAGTCAGCGTGGGGACAAATTCACCCCTCCACTTT. Its translation is CASSPVSVGTNSPLHF.

This chain joins TRBV6-5 and TRBJ1-2; 8 bases fit TRBD1. With 10 bases clipped from V and 4 bases from J, the junction kept 5 bases outside the gene matches. CDR1 is MNHEY and CDR2 is SVGAGI in the germline V gene. The CDR3 covers 12 residues. The CDR3 reads CATGTGVYGYTF. As DNA, the CDR3 is TGTGCCACTGGGACAGGCGTCTATGGCTACACCTTC.

This clonotype was counted at least ten times. The rearrangement uses TRBV20-1 and TRBJ1-6; TRBD1 matches at 10 bases. Germline V CDR1 and CDR2: DFQATT, SNEGSKA (reference sequence). This CDR3 comprises 13 residues. V was pared by 6 bases and J by 8 bases, with 4 bases of the junction left unmatched. CDR3 DNA sequence: TGCAGTGCCCCCGGGACAGGGGATTCACCCCTCCACTTT. Protein sequence: CSAPGTGDSPLHF.

This clonotype was counted at least ten times. This sequence joins TRBV7-8 and TRBJ1-1; D gene uncertain. The CDR3 extends over 14 amino acids. The V and J ends lost 3 bases and 3 bases respectively, with 11 bases between them. The germline gives CDR1 SGHVS, CDR2 FQNEAQ. The CDR3 is CASSFLDLDTEAFF. CDR3 coding DNA: TGTGCCAGCAGCTTCCTCGACCTTGACACTGAAGCTTTCTTT. The whole variable domain, filled in from reference TRBV7-8 and TRBJ1-1, reads GAGVSQSPRYKVAKRGQDVALRCDPISGHVSLFWYQQALGQGPEFLTYFQNEAQLDKSGLPSDRFFAERPEGSVSTLKIQRTQQEDSAVYLCASSFLDLDTEAFFGQGTRLTVV.

This clonotype has a count of ten or more. J is TRBJ1-5 and V is TRBV24-1, with D perhaps matching TRBD1 (6 bases). Between the trimmed V and J ends, which lost 11 bases and 1 base, there was a span of 14 bases. CDR1 and CDR2 from the germline V gene are KGHDR and SFDVKD. The CDR3 covers 14 residues. The chain's CDR3 is CASSRTESNQPQHF. The CDR3 DNA follows: TGTGCCAGCAGCCGGACAGAAAGCAATCAGCCCCAGCATTTT.

The V call is TRBV20-1, the J call TRBJ2-7; D is possibly TRBD1 or TRBD2 (6 bases each). The CDR3 extends over 15 amino acids. The ends were cut back, 5 bases at V and 2 bases at J, with 19 bases in the middle. CDR1 is DFQATT, CDR2 SNEGSKA, per germline (reference sequence). CDR3 residues: CSAATGRWTTYEQYF. The CDR3 DNA sequence: TGCAGTGCTGCCACAGGGAGGTGGACAACCTACGAGCAGTACTTC.

With respect to this clonotype: A much larger clone sits a single nucleotide away, making a read error possible. This chain joins TRBV7-2 and TRBJ1-6, with TRBD1 as a possible D gene (6 bases). Germline lookup yields CDR1 SGHTA and CDR2 FQGNSA. V dropped 3 bases and J dropped 9 bases, with 15 bases sitting between them. The CDR3 has 15 residues. CDR3 sequence (DNA): TGTGCCAGCAGCTTGACGGACAGAGACCGTTCACCCCTCCACTTT. As protein: CASSLTDRDRSPLHF.

This rearrangement joins TRBV11-2 to TRBJ2-3; 9 positions match TRBD2. There are 18 residues in the CDR3. Germline V gene lookup returns CDR1 SGHAT and CDR2 FQNNGV. J lost 2 bases, V lost 5 bases, and 14 bases had no gene match. The CDR3 spells CASSAKVPSGEYTDTQYF. For the CDR3, the DNA is TGTGCCAGCAGCGCTAAAGTACCTAGCGGGGAATACACAGATACGCAGTATTTT.

This clonotype came up a few times. This sequence joins TRBV7-9 and TRBJ2-7; TRBD1 matches at 7 bases. The ends lost 8 bases at V and 2 bases at J; junction bases unmatched: 12. CDR1 is SEHNR and CDR2 is FQNEAQ in the germline V gene (reference sequence). The CDR3 contains 15 residues. The CDR3 reads CASSPRDSGAYEQYF. For the CDR3, the DNA is TGTGCCAGCTCACCCCGGGACAGTGGGGCCTACGAGCAGTACTTC.

This clonotype was observed many times. The chain has TRBV10-3 and TRBJ2-5, with 13 positions matching TRBD2. Germline trimming cut 4 bases from V and 4 bases from J; bases unmatched to any gene: 9. Germline values: CDR1 ENHRY, CDR2 SYGVKD. The CDR3 length is 17 residues. As DNA, the CDR3 is TGTGCCATCAGTGCCGGACTAGCGGGAGTTGTTGGAGAGACCCAGTACTTC. Its protein is CAISAGLAGVVGETQYF.